This is a list of T cell receptor beta chains from one sample in a study of T cells after yellow fever vaccination. TCRdb used MiXCR to reprocess the 5' RACE reads, holding one entry per CDR3 protein. The table has about 320,000 distinct CDR3 sequences, around 11% seen once. Sequenced here: CD4+ T cells sorted from PBMCs, sampled 45 days after the yellow fever booster vaccination. These receptors were taken from a man aged 18 to 30 who received the YFV17D yellow fever vaccine. CDR3s include the opening cysteine and the closing phenylalanine or tryptophan. A D gene is named only where the DNA matches it firmly. Expanded clones are given a class, and other clones once, few, many or no size at all.

CASSGPNNQPQHF TGTGCCAGCAGCGGTCCCAACAATCAGCCCCAGCATTTT TRBV7-8 few - TRBJ1-5
CASSLGQGLGYTF TGTGCCAGCAGCTTAGGACAGGGACTTGGCTACACCTTC TRBV7-2 few TRBD1 TRBJ1-2
CSADRADTQYF TGCAGTGCGGACAGGGCAGATACGCAGTATTTT TRBV20-1 - TRBD1 TRBJ2-3
CASSNRDSTQYF TGTGCCAGCAGCAACCGGGACTCCACGCAGTATTTT TRBV2 - - TRBJ2-3
CASSAAGLLYNEQFF TGTGCCAGCAGCGCCGCTGGACTTCTCTACAATGAGCAGTTCTTC TRBV9 - - TRBJ2-1
CASSQEGRRETQYF TGTGCCAGCAGCCAAGAGGGCAGGAGGGAGACCCAGTACTTC TRBV3-1 many - TRBJ2-5
CASNQGSDGYTF TGTGCCAGCAACCAGGGTAGTGATGGCTACACCTTC TRBV6-2/TRBV6-3 few - TRBJ1-2
CASSQEHQTGEAFF TGCGCCAGCAGCCAAGAGCATCAGACAGGGGAGGCTTTCTTT TRBV4-3 many TRBD1 TRBJ1-1
CATRDWTGELFF TGTGCCACCAGAGACTGGACCGGGGAGCTGTTTTTT TRBV24-1 many - TRBJ2-2
CASSARQGSWDEQFF TGTGCCAGCAGCGCAAGACAGGGATCCTGGGATGAGCAGTTCTTC TRBV5-6 few TRBD1 TRBJ2-1
CSPVGETEAFF TGCAGCCCCGTAGGAGAAACTGAAGCTTTCTTT TRBV20-1 many - TRBJ1-1
CASMGAGGPADTQYF TGTGCCAGCATGGGGGCGGGGGGGCCAGCAGATACGCAGTATTTT TRBV6-6 - TRBD2 TRBJ2-3
CASSQRHRNSPLHF TGTGCCAGCAGCCAGCGACACCGAAATTCACCCCTCCACTTT TRBV3-1 many - TRBJ1-6
CASSTRPGEGPSQPQHF TGTGCCAGTAGTACCCGCCCGGGCGAGGGGCCGTCACAGCCCCAGCATTTT TRBV19 few - TRBJ1-5
CASSSGTRVTFF TGCGCCAGCAGCTCCGGGACTAGGGTGACGTTCTTC TRBV5-1 few TRBD2 TRBJ2-1
CASSLTGTGWGETQYF TGTGCCAGCAGCTTGACTGGAACAGGCTGGGGAGAGACCCAGTACTTC TRBV5-6 many - TRBJ2-5
CASRGGLALSTDTQYF TGTGCCAGCAGGGGGGGACTCGCTTTAAGCACAGATACGCAGTATTTT TRBV2 few - TRBJ2-3
CASSSTGQQFF TGTGCCAGCAGCTCGACGGGGCAGCAGTTCTTC TRBV7-2 many - TRBJ2-1
CATSDSSGGMETQYF TGTGCCACCAGTGATTCTAGCGGGGGGATGGAGACCCAGTACTTC TRBV24-1 - TRBD2 TRBJ2-5
CASSREARATTGELFF TGTGCCAGCAGTCGGGAGGCGCGGGCTACCACCGGGGAGCTGTTTTTT TRBV7-3 few TRBD2 TRBJ2-2
CASSLKTGRLSPLHF TGTGCCAGCAGCTTGAAGACAGGGAGACTTTCACCCCTCCACTTT TRBV7-2 - TRBD1 TRBJ1-6
CASSHGTADTQYF TGTGCCAGCAGCCACGGGACAGCAGATACGCAGTATTTT TRBV7-2 - TRBD1 TRBJ2-3
CASSQDWDYRSGTDTQYF TGCGCCAGCAGCCAAGATTGGGACTACCGGTCTGGCACAGATACGCAGTATTTT TRBV4-3 few TRBD2 TRBJ2-3
CSANKQGIQETQYF TGCAGTGCTAACAAACAGGGAATCCAAGAGACCCAGTACTTC TRBV20-1 - - TRBJ2-5
CAISESGRQNYGYTF TGTGCCATCAGTGAGTCAGGCAGACAGAACTATGGCTACACCTTC TRBV10-3 many - TRBJ1-2
CASSQVVRRRTNTEAFF TGCGCCAGCAGCCAAGTTGTCAGGAGGCGGACGAACACTGAAGCTTTCTTT TRBV4-1 few - TRBJ1-1
CASSLEGNSYNEQFF TGTGCCAGCAGCTTAGAGGGGAACTCCTACAATGAGCAGTTCTTC TRBV11-3 few - TRBJ2-1
CASSQEIQDPYEQYF TGCGCCAGCAGCCAAGAGATCCAGGACCCCTACGAGCAGTACTTC TRBV4-3 many - TRBJ2-7
CAISGGETGYEQYF TGTGCCATCAGTGGGGGGGAGACGGGATACGAGCAGTACTTC TRBV10-3 few - TRBJ2-7
CASSTEGPDTQYF TGTGCCAGTAGTACTGAAGGTCCAGATACGCAGTATTTT TRBV19 - - TRBJ2-3
CASSLNQGVEAFF TGTGCCAGCAGCTTAAACCAGGGGGTCGAAGCTTTCTTT TRBV5-5 few TRBD1 TRBJ1-1
CASRLGVLTDTQYF TGTGCCAGCAGGCTAGGGGTTCTCACAGATACGCAGTATTTT TRBV2 few - TRBJ2-3
CASSRDGVYGYTF TGTGCCAGCAGTCGCGATGGTGTCTATGGCTACACCTTC TRBV11-2 - - TRBJ1-2
CASSLGLEVDTQYF TGTGCCAGCAGCTTGGGGCTAGAAGTGGATACGCAGTATTTT TRBV5-4 - - TRBJ2-3
CASSRWTGGEAFF TGCGCCAGCAGCCGATGGACAGGGGGAGAAGCTTTCTTT TRBV4-3 few TRBD1 TRBJ1-1
CASSLRPSGGERTDTQYF TGCGCCAGCAGCTTGAGGCCTAGCGGGGGGGAGCGTACGGATACGCAGTATTTT TRBV5-1 few TRBD2 TRBJ2-3
CASRQGTSDQPQHF TGTGCCAGCAGACAAGGGACCAGCGATCAGCCCCAGCATTTT TRBV2 few - TRBJ1-5
CASYRRQGAYEQYF TGTGCCAGCTACCGTCGACAGGGGGCCTACGAGCAGTACTTC TRBV6-2/TRBV6-3 - TRBD1 TRBJ2-7
CASSPTGYETQYF TGTGCCAGCAGCCCAACAGGGTATGAGACCCAGTACTTC TRBV12-3/TRBV12-4 many - TRBJ2-5
CASSYSPAGPNQPQHF TGTGCCAGCAGTTACTCCCCCGCCGGACCTAATCAGCCCCAGCATTTT TRBV6-5 few - TRBJ1-5
CASSRQTSTDTQYF TGCGCCAGCAGCAGACAGACTAGCACAGATACGCAGTATTTT TRBV5-1 - - TRBJ2-3
CASSALSGGAGNEQFF TGTGCCAGCAGCGCACTTAGCGGGGGGGCCGGCAATGAGCAGTTCTTC TRBV7-9 - TRBD2 TRBJ2-1
CASKGDRSNQPQHF TGTGCCAGCAAAGGGGACAGAAGCAATCAGCCCCAGCATTTT TRBV12-3/TRBV12-4 - TRBD1 TRBJ1-5
CSVAWGEKLFF TGCAGCGTCGCCTGGGGGGAAAAACTGTTTTTT TRBV29-1 many - TRBJ1-4
CASGGTGYEQYF TGCGCCAGCGGGGGGACAGGCTACGAGCAGTACTTC TRBV5-1 many TRBD1 TRBJ2-7
CASSSGQGDNSPLHF TGCGCCAGCAGCTCGGGACAGGGTGACAATTCACCCCTCCACTTT TRBV5-1 - TRBD1 TRBJ1-6
CASSQAGYEQYF TGTGCCAGCAGCCAAGCGGGTTACGAGCAGTACTTC TRBV3-1 few - TRBJ2-7
CASSSDKRGSYNEQFF TGTGCCAGCAGCTCAGACAAGCGGGGGAGCTACAATGAGCAGTTCTTC TRBV11-2 - TRBD2 TRBJ2-1
CSARDSGANVLTF TGCAGTGCTAGAGATTCCGGGGCCAACGTCCTGACTTTC TRBV20-1 - - TRBJ2-6
CASSLFSGVDQPQHF TGCGCCAGCAGCTTGTTCTCAGGGGTCGATCAGCCCCAGCATTTT TRBV5-1 many - TRBJ1-5
CAWSPPWANVLTF TGTGCCTGGAGCCCCCCCTGGGCCAACGTCCTGACTTTC TRBV30 few - TRBJ2-6
CASSVDTEDIQYF TGTGCCAGCAGCGTGGACACGGAGGACATTCAGTACTTC TRBV5-4 - - TRBJ2-4
CASSPPGSGELFF TGTGCCAGCAGTCCCCCGGGAAGCGGGGAGCTGTTTTTT TRBV6-1 - - TRBJ2-2